The clone carrying this TCR beta chain was observed a few times. The antigen remains undetermined. This CDR3 fails to terminate in the conserved phenylalanine or tryptophan, so it likely reflects a read error. The germline CDR1 and CDR2 sequences are LGHNA and YNFKEQ. The V end was cut by 2 bases, the J end by 3 bases, with 7 bases between. The CDR3 is 14 residues long. This record comes from a study of blood T cells in healthy people across ages. Study-wide points: Both naive CD4+ cell counts and diversity were greater in long-lived donors than in aged donors.

Then a second PCR, running about 6 to 12 cycles, was carried out with a sample-barcoded 5' primer and a J-beta primer mix. TCRdb fed the 5' RACE reads into MiXCR, producing one record per CDR3 protein. Of roughly 1 million distinct CDR3 sequences listed, approximately 25% were seen once; the top ten hold approximately 0.75%. The same sample was also studied in work on T cells of mothers and their children.

The TCR comes from a girl aged 2 to 10 in good health. V gene TRBV4-2 combines with J gene TRBJ1-4; D uncertain. The specimen sequenced was blood. The CDR3 region has the DNA TGTGCCAGCAGCCAAAACGCAGCTAATGAAAAACTGTTTCTT. Translation gives CASSQNAANEKLFL.